Reported below is one T cell receptor (beta chain). This sample stems from a study of blood T cell repertoires in COVID-19. Study at large: Spain, Italy and the United States supplied samples that represented acute and convalescent COVID-19. T cells, B-cell-depleted T cells, or PBMCs provided the cDNA or gDNA that served as material.

Sequencing used immunoSEQ multiplex PCR; TCRdb keeps in-frame clones, though not all of them. Of 140,000 or so clones in the sample, around 87% are singletons; the top ten hold 5% to 6%. The V gene's germline CDR1 is SGHNT and CDR2 YYREEE (reference sequence). The CDR3 totals 16 residues. After removal of 4 bases from V and 4 bases from J, the junction contained 9 bases not matched to a gene. The sample taken for sequencing was peripheral blood. The clonotype was recovered from a human donor in a cohort sampled during active COVID-19. The rearrangement joins TRBV5-4 to TRBJ2-5; 11 bases agree with TRBD1. CDR3 nucleotides: TGTGCCAGCAGCGGCACCGGGACAGGGGGATTAGAGACCCAGTACTTC. The encoded protein is CASSGTGTGGLETQYF.